The 17 T cell receptor beta chains listed next were all sequenced from one sample in a study of identical twins. MiXCR, applied by TCRdb to the 5' RACE reads, yields one record per CDR3 protein. The table includes about 200,000 distinct CDR3 sequences, less than 20% detected once. Separately, the same data were catalogued under a study of T cells expressing NK-cell markers.

The sample was CD8+ T cells sorted from blood. The receptors were sampled from a woman between 18 and 30 years old in good health.

The chain employs TRBV27 and TRBJ2-3, with D perhaps TRBD1 (6 bases). Germline V CDR1 and CDR2: MNHEY, SMNVEV (reference sequence). Trimming left V 0 bases short and J 12 bases short, with 10 bases between. This CDR3 has 12 residues. The DNA of the CDR3 is TGTGCCAGCAGTTTATCGTGGGGACAACAGTATTTT. As protein: CASSLSWGQQYF.

In this sample, this clonotype turned up a few times. The genes are TRBV5-6 and TRBJ2-7; TRBD1 might be the D (6 bases). Trimming stripped 0 bases from V and 2 bases from J, with 12 bases between. CDR3 size: 15 residues. Germline V CDR1 and CDR2: SGHDT, YYEEEE. CDR3 protein: CASSLGQGFTYEQYF. The CDR3 nucleotides read TGTGCCAGCAGCTTGGGTCAGGGGTTTACCTACGAGCAGTACTTC.

This chain connects TRBV25-1 to TRBJ2-7, with D perhaps TRBD1 (6 bases). CDR1 MGHDK and CDR2 SYGVNS come from the germline V gene. Between the trimmed V and J ends, which lost 4 bases and 2 bases, there was a span of 12 bases. The CDR3 sequence is 14 residues long. Here the CDR3 reads CASSATGATYEQYF. The CDR3 region has the DNA TGTGCCAGCAGTGCGACAGGCGCTACCTACGAGCAGTACTTC.

The V call is TRBV7-2, the J call TRBJ2-5; D uncertain. Germline V lookup: CDR1 SGHTA, CDR2 FQGNSA. The CDR3 is 14 residues long. Trimming took 1 base from V and 2 from J, leaving 8 bases between them. The CDR3 coding sequence is TGTGCCAGCAGCTTAGAACGGGCGCAAGAGACCCAGTACTTC. It is translated as CASSLERAQETQYF.

The chain is built from TRBV15 and TRBJ1-6, with TRBD1 as a possible D gene (6 bases). The CDR3 totals 14 residues. Germline V gene data show CDR1 as LNHNV and CDR2 as YYDKDF (reference sequence). V was trimmed by 0 bases and J by 9 bases, leaving 9 bases between them. DNA for the CDR3: TGTGCCACCAGCAGAGAGGGGGCTGGTTCACCCCTCCACTTT. It yields the protein CATSREGAGSPLHF.

This clonotype has only a few counts. The chain uses TRBV7-9 and TRBJ1-2; 10 bases are a match to TRBD1. This CDR3 is built from 16 residues. The trim removed 7 bases at V and 2 bases at J, leaving 10 bases unmatched. CDR1 and CDR2 (germline): SEHNR, FQNEAQ (reference sequence). The CDR3 bases are TGTGCCAGCACCCCTGACAGGGGGCGAAAAAACTATGGCTACACCTTC. It yields the protein CASTPDRGRKNYGYTF.

The rearrangement uses TRBV2 and TRBJ2-3; tentative D call: TRBD1 (6 bases). The germline V gene encodes CDR1 SNHLY and CDR2 FYNNEI. Trimming took off 11 bases at V and 6 bases at J, with 18 bases between the two ends. CDR3 length equals 13 residues. CDR3 nucleotide sequence: TGTGCCGGATCCGGGACATCCTGGGATACGCAGTATTTT. Amino acids: CAGSGTSWDTQYF.

This clonotype was observed a few times. The chain recombines TRBV27 with TRBJ2-3; a weak D match, TRBD1 (5 bases). V was clipped by 5 bases and J by 8 bases, with 20 bases between them. The length of the CDR3 is 15 residues. The germline CDR1 and CDR2 sequences are MNHEY and SMNVEV (reference sequence). The chain's CDR3 is CASSTGRAALGTQYF. The CDR3 nucleotides are TGTGCCAGCAGTACAGGACGGGCAGCATTGGGTACGCAGTATTTT.

V and J are TRBV30 and TRBJ2-7; D call uncertain. There are 11 residues in the CDR3. Trimming cost V 0 bases and J 5 bases, with 5 bases left between them. Germline CDR1 is GTSNPN and CDR2 is SVGIG (reference sequence). The CDR3 sequence is CAWSVGNEQYF. CDR3 sequence (DNA): TGTGCCTGGAGTGTTGGAAACGAGCAGTACTTC.

This clonotype was counted between two and nine times. V is TRBV29-1 and J is TRBJ2-1; TRBD2 agrees at 8 bases. CDR1 is SQVTM and CDR2 is ANQGSEA in the germline V gene. CDR3 length equals 14 residues. V shed 6 bases, J shed 4 bases, and the junction held 8 bases outside the gene matches. CDR3 nucleotide sequence: TGCAGCGTCCACTTAGCGGGACTTTACAATGAGCAGTTCTTC. Protein sequence: CSVHLAGLYNEQFF.

This chain uses TRBV30 with TRBJ2-1; D not certain. The CDR3 is 11 amino acids. V dropped 1 base and J dropped 8 bases, with 6 bases sitting between them. Germline-derived CDR1 and CDR2 are GTSNPN and SVGIG (reference sequence). The CDR3 loop reads CAWSGAYEQFF. The CDR3 DNA reads TGTGCCTGGAGTGGGGCGTATGAGCAGTTCTTC.

CDR3 sequence reads: CASSLVQGNYEQYF. CDR3 in DNA: TGTGCCAGCAGCTTAGTTCAGGGCAACTACGAGCAGTACTTC. V and J are TRBV7-9 and TRBJ2-7; possible D gene TRBD1, 5 bases. V was cut by 1 base and J by 3 bases, with 10 bases left in between. Germline V lookup: CDR1 SEHNR, CDR2 FQNEAQ (reference sequence). The CDR3 spans 14 residues.

This clonotype is medium-sized. The chain employs TRBV7-2 and TRBJ1-5, with 9 bases fitting TRBD1. Germline CDR1 reads SGHTA; CDR2 reads FQGNSA. This CDR3 region has 17 residues. The V gene end was trimmed by 1 base and the J gene end by 3 bases; junction bases not matched to a gene: 7. The CDR3 DNA sequence: TGTGCCAGCAGCTTAGTTGGACAGGGGCGAGACAATCAGCCCCAGCATTTT. Its translation is CASSLVGQGRDNQPQHF.

This clonotype has just a few counts. This chain links TRBV6-1 with TRBJ2-1, with a tentative D call TRBD1 (5 bases). CDR1 and CDR2 (germline): MNHNS, SASEGT. V was cut by 5 bases and J by 9 bases, with 20 bases left in between. The CDR3 is made up of 15 amino acids. CDR3 sequence: CASSRPGFQGGEQFF. CDR3 DNA: TGTGCCAGCAGTCGTCCCGGGTTTCAGGGTGGTGAGCAGTTCTTC.

Only a few counts were recorded for this clonotype. The DNA for the CDR3 is TGTGCCAGCAGCTTAAGATGGCAGGGGGCTGGGAATGAGCAGTTCTTC. The encoded protein is CASSLRWQGAGNEQFF. The genes are TRBV7-6 and TRBJ2-1, with 8 bases matching TRBD1. Germline V gene sequence: CDR1 SGHVS, CDR2 FNYEAQ. This CDR3 contains 16 residues. V gave up 2 bases and J gave up 7 bases; unmatched junction bases: 10.

The V and J genes are TRBV12-3 or TRBV12-4 and TRBJ2-7; no clear D gene. The CDR3 extends over 13 amino acids. V dropped 6 bases and J dropped 0 bases, with 9 bases sitting between them. The CDR3 loop reads CASSYASSYEQYF. The CDR3, as DNA: TGTGCCAGCAGCTATGCATCCTCCTACGAGCAGTACTTC.

The chain has TRBV30 and TRBJ2-1; 12 bases fit TRBD2. The CDR3 totals 15 residues. Germline V gives CDR1 GTSNPN, CDR2 SVGIG (reference sequence). Unmatched junction bases numbered 9, after V lost 4 bases and J lost 8 bases. The CDR3 reads CAWNGLAGSWDEQFF. The CDR3 DNA reads TGTGCCTGGAATGGACTAGCGGGATCCTGGGATGAGCAGTTCTTC.